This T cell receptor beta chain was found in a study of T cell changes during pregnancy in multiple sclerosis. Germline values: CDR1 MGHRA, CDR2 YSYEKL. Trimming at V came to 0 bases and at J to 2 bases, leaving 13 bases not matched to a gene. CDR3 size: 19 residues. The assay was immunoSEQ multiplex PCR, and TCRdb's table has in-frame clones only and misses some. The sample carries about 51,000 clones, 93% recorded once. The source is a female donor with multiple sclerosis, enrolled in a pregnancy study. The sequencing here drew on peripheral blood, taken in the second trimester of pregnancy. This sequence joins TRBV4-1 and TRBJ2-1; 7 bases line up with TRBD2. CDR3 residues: CASSQDPRRDYLTYNEQFF. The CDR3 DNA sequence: TGCGCCAGCAGCCAAGATCCCCGGAGGGACTACCTTACCTACAATGAGCAGTTCTTC.